One and the same sample provided the 12 T cell receptor beta chains below, sequenced in a study of cytomegalovirus exposure and HLA in healthy donors. The PCR had 60 Vbeta and 13 Jbeta primers. TCRdb's table, derived via immunoSEQ multiplex PCR, lists solely in-frame clones and lacks some. The data show around 130,000 clones, under 90% seen once. Sequencing input: PBMCs. Receptor source: a man younger than 35 in good health and CMV-seronegative.

The CDR3 protein is CASQQAEYRGEPLWRRYGYTF. The CDR3 region has the DNA TGTGCCTCCCAACAGGCGGAGTACCGTGGGGAACCTTTATGGAGAAGATATGGCTACACCTTC. The chain links TRBV15 to TRBJ1-2; a weak D match, TRBD1 (5 bases). The CDR3 runs 21 residues. Germline V gives CDR1 LNHNV, CDR2 YYDKDF (reference sequence). Trimming cost V 11 bases and J 5 bases, with 42 bases left between them.

The CDR3 DNA sequence: TGTGCCAGCAGCTTAGTGGGACAGGAGGGCGCGGAGCTGTTTTTT. Translation: CASSLVGQEGAELFF. The chain employs TRBV7-2 and TRBJ2-2; 8 bases align to TRBD1. CDR1 is SGHTA and CDR2 is FQGNSA in the germline V gene. The CDR3 extends over 15 amino acids. Germline trimming cut 1 base from V and 10 bases from J; bases unmatched to any gene: 8.

This clone showed up just once. The rearrangement links TRBV2 to TRBJ1-4; D is undetermined. Germline V lookup: CDR1 SNHLY, CDR2 FYNNEI. This CDR3 region has 15 residues. V was cut by 4 bases and J by 5 bases, with 14 bases left in between. CDR3 nucleotides: TGTGCCAGCAGTGGGACTCTCCACGGAAATGAAAAACTGTTTTTT. Residues: CASSGTLHGNEKLFF.

The chain carries TRBV2 and TRBJ2-1, with 11 nucleotides matching TRBD1. The V segment lost 10 bases and the J segment 7 bases; nucleotides outside the gene matches: 9. The CDR3 has 14 amino acids. From germline, CDR1 is SNHLY and CDR2 FYNNEI. As DNA, the CDR3 is TGTGCCAACACGGACAGGGGGCTTGGTAATGAGCAGTTCTTC. As protein: CANTDRGLGNEQFF.

V usage is TRBV2 and J usage is TRBJ2-3; tentative D call: TRBD2 (6 bases). Germline V gene sequence: CDR1 SNHLY, CDR2 FYNNEI. The CDR3 consists of 15 residues. V was cut by 2 bases and J by 1 base, with 10 bases left in between. In nucleotides, the CDR3 is TGTGCCAGCAGTGAAAGTGGGACTCGCACAGATACGCAGTATTTT. The encoded protein is CASSESGTRTDTQYF.

The rearrangement joins TRBV9 to TRBJ1-5; D not certain. The V end was cut by 4 bases, the J end by 2 bases, with 10 bases between. Germline loops: CDR1 SGDLS, CDR2 YYNGEE. The CDR3 is 14 amino acids. The CDR3 DNA is TGTGCCAGCAGCCCCGGTATCGGCAATCAGCCCCAGCATTTT. It translates to CASSPGIGNQPQHF.

V usage is TRBV6-1 and J usage is TRBJ1-1, with 7 bases lining up with TRBD1. Germline V lookup: CDR1 MNHNS, CDR2 SASEGT. V was pared by 5 bases and J by 5 bases, with 11 bases of the junction left unmatched. The CDR3 has 15 residues. The CDR3 protein is CASSPDRARSTEAFF. The CDR3 region has the DNA TGTGCCAGCAGTCCCGACAGGGCCCGTAGTACTGAAGCTTTCTTT.

In DNA form, the CDR3 reads TGTGCCAGCAGCGCCGCGACAGGGACTCAATCCGAGCAGTACTTC. The encoded protein is CASSAATGTQSEQYF. The chain couples TRBV7-6 to TRBJ2-7, with TRBD1 as a possible D gene (7 bases). The V end lost 5 bases, the J end lost 6 bases, and 20 bases lay between the germline ends. Looked up from germline, CDR1 is SGHVS and CDR2 is FNYEAQ. The CDR3 runs to 15 residues.

The rearrangement uses TRBV7-7 and TRBJ2-1; D remains ambiguous. This CDR3 has 13 residues. V lost 1 base and J 8 bases, leaving 9 bases between the germline ends. CDR1 SSHAT and CDR2 FNYEAQ come from the germline V gene (reference sequence). The CDR3 region is CASSLDRSDEQFF. Here the CDR3 DNA reads TGTGCCAGCAGCTTAGATCGGAGCGATGAGCAGTTCTTC.

This rearrangement joins TRBV11-2 to TRBJ1-2; D gene unclear. This CDR3 comprises 13 residues. Per germline, CDR1 SGHAT and CDR2 FQNNGV. V lost 2 bases to trimming and J lost 6 bases, with 10 bases between them. CDR3 nucleotides: TGTGCCAGCAGCTTAACGGGGAGTGATGGCTACACCTTC. Translated, it gives CASSLTGSDGYTF.

This rearrangement joins TRBV7-3 to TRBJ1-2, with TRBD1 as a possible D gene (5 bases). V lost 4 bases to trimming and J lost 7 bases, with 16 bases between them. Germline V lookup: CDR1 SGHTA, CDR2 FQGTGA. This CDR3 has 14 amino acids. In DNA form, the CDR3 reads TGTGCCAGCAGCTCCGGGGAGGGGCTCTCTGGCTACACCTTC. Its translation: CASSSGEGLSGYTF.

The chain couples TRBV6-4 to TRBJ2-5, with 7 bases aligning to TRBD2. After removal of 3 bases from V and 5 bases from J, the junction contained 3 bases not matched to a gene. The CDR3 sequence is 13 residues long. The V gene's germline CDR1 is MRHNA and CDR2 SNTAGT. The DNA for the CDR3 is TGTGCCAGCAGTGAAGACGGGGGGGAGACCCAGTACTTC. This gives the protein CASSEDGGETQYF.